This T cell receptor (beta chain) was identified in a study of CD8 T cells in Susac syndrome. Random hexamers primed reverse transcription of about 0.5 to 1 ug RNA. TCRdb ran MiXCR on the immunoSEQ multiplex PCR reads and lists one entry per CDR3 protein. Found here are approximately 110,000 distinct CDR3 sequences, over 85% of them singletons; the top ten hold roughly 0.31%. Patients with stable or active relapsing-remitting disease, all of them treatment-naive, made up the multiple sclerosis controls. CDR1 is GTSNPN and CDR2 is SVGIG in the germline V gene (reference sequence). This CDR3 region has 14 residues. Between the trimmed V and J ends, which lost 1 base and 0 bases, there was a span of 8 bases.

Sequenced material: CD8+ T cells from PBMCs. This receptor was taken from a human donor with multiple sclerosis. The chain joins TRBV30 to TRBJ2-3; D unclear. CDR3 residues: CAWSGIQSTDTQYF. CDR3 DNA sequence: TGTGCCTGGAGTGGGATCCAGAGCACAGATACGCAGTATTTT.